A single sample is the source of the 25 T cell receptor beta chains below, sequenced in a study of T cells in tumors after PD-1 blockade. Assay used: immunoSEQ multiplex PCR; TCRdb lists only in-frame clones, some missing. Found here are 30,000 to 35,000 clones, 73% of them singletons; the top ten hold under 40%. The specimen comprised PBMCs, sampled after anti-PD-1 treatment. The source of these receptors is a human donor with basal cell carcinoma.

The CDR3 DNA is TGTGCCAGCAGCCACGGGGAGGGACGTTTTACTGAGCAGTTCTTC. Translation: CASSHGEGRFTEQFF. V and J are TRBV9 and TRBJ2-1, with 7 bases identical to TRBD2. CDR1 is SGDLS and CDR2 is YYNGEE in the germline V gene. Germline trimming cut 4 bases from V and 9 bases from J; bases unmatched to any gene: 13. This CDR3 spans 15 amino acids. Complete variable domain (other parts from reference TRBV9 and TRBJ2-1): DSGVTQTPKHLITATGQRVTLRCSPRSGDLSVYWYQQSLDQGLQFLIQYYNGEERAKGNILERFSAQQFPDLHSELNLSSLELGDSALYFCASSHGEGRFTEQFFGPGTRLTVL.

This clone has only one observation. The chain links TRBV19 to TRBJ2-1; the match to TRBD1 covers 11 bases. The trim removed 8 bases at V and 10 bases at J, leaving 7 bases unmatched. The CDR3 contains 13 residues. The V gene's germline CDR1 is LNHDA and CDR2 SQIVND (reference sequence). The DNA for the CDR3 is TGTGCCAGTGGTGGACAGGGGGCAAGGGAGCAGTTCTTC. Its protein product is CASGGQGAREQFF.

The genes are TRBV27 and TRBJ2-3; the D gene is possibly TRBD2 (5 bases). Between the trimmed V and J ends, which lost 4 bases and 1 base, there was a span of 18 bases. There are 17 residues in the CDR3. Germline loops: CDR1 MNHEY, CDR2 SMNVEV (reference sequence). The CDR3 nucleotides are TGTGCCAGCAGTTCACTCCTCCGAGGGTCGGGCACAGATACGCAGTATTTT. This codes for CASSSLLRGSGTDTQYF.

The chain recombines TRBV28 with TRBJ1-4; 9 nucleotides match TRBD1. Germline trimming cut 3 bases from V and 8 bases from J; bases unmatched to any gene: 10. Germline V lookup: CDR1 MDHEN, CDR2 SYDVKM. CDR3 length: 16 amino acids. The CDR3: CASSFWGQGRGEKLFF. In DNA form, the CDR3 reads TGTGCCAGCAGTTTTTGGGGACAGGGTCGTGGAGAAAAACTGTTTTTT.

J is TRBJ2-7 and V is TRBV7-2; 11 nucleotides agree with TRBD1. Germline V gives CDR1 SGHTA, CDR2 FQGNSA. This CDR3 spans 18 amino acids. The V gene end was trimmed by 2 bases and the J gene end by 3 bases; junction bases not matched to a gene: 12. CDR3 region: CASSLKGWWGQGDYEQYF. CDR3 DNA sequence: TGTGCCAGCAGCTTAAAGGGGTGGTGGGGACAGGGGGACTACGAGCAGTACTTC.

The chain carries TRBV30 and TRBJ2-3, with 8 bases fitting TRBD2. This CDR3 region has 14 residues. Germline V gene sequence: CDR1 GTSNPN, CDR2 SVGIG (reference sequence). The trim removed 0 bases at V and 5 bases at J, leaving 4 bases unmatched. The CDR3 coding sequence is TGTGCCTGGAGTGTCCGGGGGGGCATAGATACGCAGTATTTT. Translation gives CAWSVRGGIDTQYF.

There are a few counts of this clone. Germline is not matched at one junction end, which may reflect a read error. This chain connects TRBV7-7 to TRBJ2-1, with TRBD2 matching 15 bases. The CDR3 spans 16 residues. Germline V CDR1 and CDR2: SSHAT, FNYEAQ (reference sequence). The CDR3 DNA follows: TGTGCTAGCAGCTTAGGGGGACTAGCGGGAGGTAGTGAGCAGTTCTTC. It translates to CASSLGGLAGGSEQFF. Based on the CDR3 plus reference TRBV7-7 and TRBJ2-1, the full variable domain is GAGVSQSPRYKVTKRGQDVTLRCDPISSHATLYWYQQALGQGPEFLTYFNYEAQPDKSGLPSDRFSAERPEGSISTLTIQRTEQRDSAMYRCASSLGGLAGGSEQFFGPGTRLTVL.

This clone was observed a few times. The rearrangement uses TRBV25-1 and TRBJ2-3; the D is unclear. Germline V gene lookup returns CDR1 MGHDK and CDR2 SYGVNS. The ends were cut back, 6 bases at V and 5 bases at J, with 6 bases in the middle. CDR3 length: 11 residues. CDR3 sequence (DNA): TGTGCCAGCAGCATAGGAGATACGCAGTATTTT. It specifies CASSIGDTQYF.

At least ten counts were recorded for this clone. The rearrangement joins TRBV4-3 to TRBJ1-2; perhaps TRBD1 as D (6 bases). The CDR3 sequence is 15 residues long. Germline V gene data show CDR1 as LGHNA and CDR2 as YSLEER. The ends were cut back, 5 bases at V and 2 bases at J, with 15 bases in the middle. The CDR3 region is CASSVDRTWNYGYTF. The CDR3 DNA sequence: TGCGCCAGCAGCGTTGACAGGACCTGGAACTATGGCTACACCTTC.

This clone was detected a few times. The chain links TRBV7-2 to TRBJ2-3; D is perhaps TRBD2 (5 bases). This CDR3 is built from 14 residues. Germline CDR1 reads SGHTA; CDR2 reads FQGNSA. Trimming stripped 5 bases from V and 4 bases from J, with 13 bases between. The CDR3 region is CASSAVFSADTQYF. CDR3 DNA: TGTGCCAGCAGCGCCGTTTTTAGCGCAGATACGCAGTATTTT. Drawing the rest from reference TRBV7-2 and TRBJ2-3, the complete variable domain is GAGVSQSPSNKVTEKGKDVELRCDPISGHTALYWYRQSLGQGLEFLIYFQGNSAPDKSGLPSDRFSAERTGGSVSTLTIQRTQQEDSAVYLCASSAVFSADTQYFGPGTRLTVL.

The genes are TRBV6-2 or TRBV6-3 and TRBJ2-5, with 7 bases matching TRBD1. The CDR3 extends over 15 amino acids. The junction had 9 bases not matched to a gene; V was cut back by 6 bases and J by 2 bases. The germline V gene encodes CDR1 MNHEY and CDR2 SVGEGT. In DNA, the CDR3 is TGTGCCAGCAGCGCTCGGGACAGATCACAAGAGACCCAGTACTTC. It codes for CASSARDRSQETQYF.

The chain is built from TRBV29-1 and TRBJ1-1, with D unresolved. Trimming stripped 7 bases from V and 5 bases from J, with 2 bases between. The CDR3 is 8 amino acids. CDR1 is SQVTM and CDR2 is ANQGSEA in the germline V gene. In nucleotides, the CDR3 is TGCAGCGCGACTGAAGCTTTCTTT. Translation gives CSATEAFF.

The V and J genes are TRBV24-1 and TRBJ1-1; 8 nucleotides line up with TRBD1. The CDR3 extends over 20 amino acids. The ends lost 1 base at V and 1 base at J; junction bases unmatched: 16. Per the germline V gene, CDR1 is KGHDR and CDR2 is SFDVKD. The CDR3 protein is CATSDFPSGPDRERNTEAFF. In nucleotides, the CDR3 is TGTGCCACCAGTGATTTCCCTTCGGGACCGGACAGGGAACGGAACACTGAAGCTTTCTTT.

The chain recombines TRBV30 with TRBJ2-5; 8 positions match TRBD1. CDR1 and CDR2 (germline): GTSNPN, SVGIG (reference sequence). J was trimmed by 5 bases and V by 2 bases; bases with no gene match: 7. This CDR3 region has 14 residues. CDR3: CAWSRMRTGETQYF. The CDR3 bases are TGTGCCTGGAGTCGGATGAGGACAGGGGAGACCCAGTACTTC.

This clone was found once. V gene TRBV7-9 combines with J gene TRBJ1-2, with no clear D. CDR1 is SEHNR and CDR2 is FQNEAQ in the germline V gene (reference sequence). The CDR3 length is 13 residues. V lost 5 bases and J lost 4, with 11 bases in between. Here the CDR3 reads CASSNTHGYGYTF. In nucleotides, the CDR3 is TGTGCCAGCAGCAATACCCACGGCTATGGCTACACCTTC. The full variable domain, rest sourced from reference TRBV7-9 and TRBJ1-2, is DTGVSQNPRHKITKRGQNVTFRCDPISEHNRLYWYRQTLGQGPEFLTYFQNEAQLEKSRLLSDRFSAERPKGSFSTLEIQRTEQGDSAMYLCASSNTHGYGYTFGSGTRLTVV.

The V call is TRBV18, the J call TRBJ2-1; a weak D match, TRBD1 (6 bases). The CDR3 covers 16 residues. CDR1 and CDR2 from the germline V gene are KGHSH and LQKENI. The V and J ends lost 2 bases and 2 bases respectively, with 13 bases between them. Here the CDR3 reads CASSPVPQGTYNEQFF. CDR3 coding DNA: TGTGCCAGCTCACCAGTCCCGCAGGGGACCTACAATGAGCAGTTCTTC.

The chain joins TRBV11-3 to TRBJ2-3; 12 bases align to TRBD2. The CDR3 is 18 amino acids. The V gene's germline CDR1 is SGHNT and CDR2 YENEEA. V was pared by 0 bases and J by 0 bases, with 4 bases of the junction left unmatched. The CDR3 protein is CASSLEGTSGGSTDTQYF. DNA for the CDR3: TGTGCCAGCAGCTTAGAAGGTACTAGCGGGGGGAGCACAGATACGCAGTATTTT.

This chain uses TRBV10-3 with TRBJ2-7; D remains unclear. Trimming stripped 1 base from V and 6 bases from J, with 16 bases between. The CDR3 extends over 15 amino acids. Germline V gene lookup returns CDR1 ENHRY and CDR2 SYGVKD. The chain's CDR3 is CAISEFAYGTSEQYF. DNA of the CDR3: TGTGCCATCAGTGAGTTCGCTTATGGTACCTCCGAGCAGTACTTC.

The chain employs TRBV6-6 and TRBJ1-1, with a weak D call TRBD1 (5 bases). Germline assignment: CDR1 MNHNY and CDR2 SVGAGI (reference sequence). V gave up 2 bases and J gave up 6 bases, with 16 bases separating them. This CDR3 comprises 15 residues. The chain's CDR3 is CASSYAGGRVPEAFF. Here the CDR3 DNA reads TGTGCCAGCAGTTACGCGGGTGGCAGGGTGCCTGAAGCTTTCTTT.

The J gene is TRBJ2-7, the V gene TRBV10-2; no definite D call. This CDR3 contains 12 residues. The V and J ends lost 8 bases and 3 bases respectively, with 11 bases between them. Germline loops: CDR1 WSHSY, CDR2 SAAADI. CDR3: CASSSKVYEQYF. The DNA of the CDR3 is TGCGCCAGCTCCTCAAAAGTCTACGAGCAGTACTTC.

Written as DNA, the CDR3 is TGTGCCAGCACCCCAGTGGGCAGCTCCGTGGCGGGAGCCGACGAGCAGTACTTC. It yields the protein CASTPVGSSVAGADEQYF. The chain has TRBV28 and TRBJ2-7; 7 bases map to TRBD2. Trimming removed 7 bases from V and 5 bases from J; junction bases left unmatched: 23. In germline, CDR1 is MDHEN, CDR2 SYDVKM. The CDR3 extends over 18 amino acids.

This chain connects TRBV7-9 to TRBJ2-7; the D gene is possibly TRBD2 (7 bases). CDR1 SEHNR and CDR2 FQNEAQ come from the germline V gene (reference sequence). Trimming stripped 11 bases from V and 6 bases from J, with 17 bases between. This CDR3 has 12 amino acids. CDR3 sequence reads: CAGGAEYGEQYF. DNA for the CDR3: TGTGCCGGGGGGGCGGAGTATGGCGAGCAGTACTTC.

In this sample, this clone turned up many times. This chain joins TRBV19 and TRBJ1-2; unclear D gene. V was cut by 2 bases and J by 6 bases, with 10 bases left in between. Germline V gene data show CDR1 as LNHDA and CDR2 as SQIVND (reference sequence). The CDR3 is 13 amino acids. The CDR3 is CASSIWQADGYTF. CDR3 bases: TGTGCCAGTAGTATATGGCAAGCAGATGGCTACACCTTC.

V is TRBV14 and J is TRBJ2-6, with D hard to call. The V gene lost 1 base and the J gene lost 0 bases, with 7 bases spanning the gap. Germline CDR1 is SGHDN and CDR2 is FVKESK. The CDR3 spans 16 residues. The DNA for the CDR3 is TGTGCCAGCAGCCAAGGGGGTTACTCTGGGGCCAACGTCCTGACTTTC. The encoded protein is CASSQGGYSGANVLTF.

This clone was detected once. The chain couples TRBV28 to TRBJ1-2; TRBD1 aligns across 7 bases. CDR3 length equals 13 residues. Germline trimming cut 5 bases from V and 4 bases from J; bases unmatched to any gene: 4. In germline, CDR1 is MDHEN, CDR2 SYDVKM. CDR3 in amino acids: CASSGTVGYGYTF. The CDR3 bases are TGTGCCAGCAGTGGGACAGTGGGCTATGGCTACACCTTC.